These 16 T cell receptor beta chains were sequenced from one sample in a study of vaccination effects on CD4 cells after COVID-19. Subsequent to a culture period of 10 days, CD4+ T cells were isolated. Their antigen targets remain unknown. Some clones are missing from TCRdb's copy, which holds only in-frame ones; the method was immunoSEQ multiplex PCR. The data hold some 30,000 clones, with approximately 70% observed a single time. The source was CD4+ T cells from PBMCs cultured without peptide, collected before COVID-19 vaccination. The origin of the receptors is a human donor who received a COVID-19 vaccine.

The chain links TRBV5-1 to TRBJ2-1, with D possibly matching TRBD1 (5 bases). This CDR3 has 15 amino acids. Deletions cut 1 base from V and 6 bases from J, with 14 bases between. From germline, CDR1 is SGHRS and CDR2 YFSETQ. The CDR3 nucleotides read TGCGCCAGCAGCTTGTCAATTACCCAGGGCAATGAGCAGTTCTTC. The encoded protein is CASSLSITQGNEQFF. The full variable domain, its missing parts supplied by reference TRBV5-1 and TRBJ2-1, is KAGVTQTPRYLIKTRGQQVTLSCSPISGHRSVSWYQQTPGQGLQFLFEYFSETQRNKGNFPGRFSGRQFSNSRSEMNVSTLELGDSALYLCASSLSITQGNEQFFGPGTRLTVL.

This clone was detected only once. The chain is built from TRBV19 and TRBJ2-7; D is uncertain. CDR1 and CDR2 (germline): LNHDA, SQIVND (reference sequence). The CDR3 contains 14 residues. Trimming removed 2 bases at V and 2 bases at J, with 10 bases between. DNA of the CDR3: TGTGCCAGTAGTATACTAGGCGAAACCTACGAGCAGTACTTC. Amino acids: CASSILGETYEQYF.

The chain links TRBV6-5 to TRBJ1-2, with 9 bases that match TRBD1. Germline V lookup: CDR1 MNHEY, CDR2 SVGAGI. V lost 6 bases, J lost 8 bases, and 4 bases stayed unmatched. CDR3 length: 12 residues. The CDR3 DNA reads as TGTGCCAGCAGGCGGACAGGGGCGGGCTACACCTTC. Its translation is CASRRTGAGYTF.

This clone showed up just once. This chain uses TRBV19 with TRBJ1-2, with TRBD1 as a possible D gene (5 bases). Germline V lookup: CDR1 LNHDA, CDR2 SQIVND (reference sequence). V was clipped by 4 bases and J by 8 bases, with 14 bases between them. The CDR3 is made up of 13 amino acids. The CDR3 sequence is CASSKSQGRGYTF. DNA for the CDR3: TGTGCCAGTAGTAAGTCGCAGGGAAGAGGCTACACCTTC.

The chain recombines TRBV9 with TRBJ1-1, with TRBD1 identical over 7 bases. This CDR3 comprises 14 residues. CDR1 SGDLS and CDR2 YYNGEE come from the germline V gene. Trimming cost V 5 bases and J 1 base; bases outside gene matches: 5. CDR3 in amino acids: CASSGTAKNTEAFF. The CDR3 nucleotides are TGTGCCAGCAGTGGGACAGCTAAGAACACTGAAGCTTTCTTT.

The gene calls are TRBV6-6 and TRBJ1-2; the D gene is possibly TRBD1 (5 bases). V lost 0 bases and J 8 bases, leaving 13 bases between the germline ends. This CDR3 is 14 amino acids long. CDR1 is MNHNY, CDR2 SVGAGI, per germline (reference sequence). CDR3 bases: TGTGCCAGCAGTTACTCATCTGGGCAGGGAGGCTACACCTTC. Protein: CASSYSSGQGGYTF.

The V call is TRBV28, the J call TRBJ1-4; TRBD1 matches 8 bases. Germline V gene sequence: CDR1 MDHEN, CDR2 SYDVKM. With V trimmed by 2 bases and J by 0 bases, 11 bases remained unmatched. This CDR3 has 19 amino acids. The CDR3 loop reads CASSLGTGFFWATNEKLFF. The CDR3 bases are TGTGCCAGCAGTTTAGGGACAGGTTTCTTTTGGGCAACTAATGAAAAACTGTTTTTT.

This clone was found a few times. The chain is built from TRBV7-2 and TRBJ2-1; D may be TRBD2 (5 bases). Trimming removed 2 bases from V and 5 bases from J, with 7 bases in between. The CDR3 has 13 residues. Looked up from germline, CDR1 is SGHTA and CDR2 is FQGNSA. For the CDR3, the DNA is TGTGCCAGCAGCTTATCGAGGGACAATGAGCAGTTCTTC. Its translation: CASSLSRDNEQFF.

The gene calls are TRBV2 and TRBJ2-3; TRBD2 agrees at 9 bases. Losses at the gene ends were 6 bases for V and 8 bases for J; bases not matched to a gene: 12. The CDR3 spans 15 residues. The germline gives CDR1 SNHLY, CDR2 FYNNEI. CDR3 coding DNA: TGTGCCAGCAGCGAACTAGCGGGCGGCGCAGGTACGCAGTATTTT. The encoded protein is CASSELAGGAGTQYF. Based on the CDR3 plus reference TRBV2 and TRBJ2-3, the full variable domain is EPEVTQTPSHQVTQMGQEVILRCVPISNHLYFYWYRQILGQKVEFLVSFYNNEISEKSEIFDDQFSVERPDGSNFTLKIRSTKLEDSAMYFCASSELAGGAGTQYFGPGTRLTVL.

This clone showed up just a few times. The chain combines TRBV5-1 with TRBJ1-5; D remains ambiguous. Germline V gene lookup returns CDR1 SGHRS and CDR2 YFSETQ. With 0 bases removed from V and 0 bases from J, the gap between germline ends came to 7 bases. The CDR3 has 15 residues. CDR3 DNA: TGCGCCAGCAGCTTGGGCGGTGTTAGCAATCAGCCCCAGCATTTT. Its protein product is CASSLGGVSNQPQHF.

This clone has only one observation. The chain is built from TRBV12-3 or TRBV12-4 and TRBJ1-5, with a weak D call TRBD1 (6 bases). The CDR3 totals 13 residues. Deletions cut 6 bases from V and 4 bases from J, with 10 bases between. CDR3 sequence reads: CASRTTGNQPQHF. For the CDR3, the DNA is TGTGCCAGCAGAACTACAGGGAATCAGCCCCAGCATTTT.

This clone was counted a few times. J is TRBJ2-1 and V is TRBV5-1; 11 nucleotides match TRBD2. Trimming cost V 0 bases and J 6 bases; bases outside gene matches: 14. Germline V lookup: CDR1 SGHRS, CDR2 YFSETQ. The CDR3 totals 19 residues. CDR3 sequence reads: CASSLGAGTSGLGGNEQFF. The CDR3 bases are TGCGCCAGCAGCTTGGGAGCCGGGACTAGCGGTCTAGGGGGCAATGAGCAGTTCTTC.

The genes are TRBV5-5 and TRBJ1-2; D is perhaps TRBD1 (5 bases). Trimming removed 4 bases at V and 1 base at J, with 23 bases between. Germline V gene sequence: CDR1 SGHKS, CDR2 YYEKEE (reference sequence). The CDR3 runs 18 residues. As DNA, the CDR3 is TGTGCCAGCAGCCAAAGGGCCTCCGGGGACGTAATTAACTATGGCTACACCTTC. Protein sequence: CASSQRASGDVINYGYTF.

The chain combines TRBV2 with TRBJ2-3; D uncertain. Looked up from germline, CDR1 is SNHLY and CDR2 is FYNNEI. V lost 7 bases and J lost 0, with 11 bases in between. This CDR3 spans 14 amino acids. The CDR3 bases are TGTGCCAGCAAATTTGAAGGGAGCACAGATACGCAGTATTTT. Protein product: CASKFEGSTDTQYF.

The chain employs TRBV25-1 and TRBJ2-7; a weak D match, TRBD1 (6 bases). Between the trimmed V and J ends, which lost 8 bases and 4 bases, there was a span of 12 bases. The CDR3 loop spans 12 amino acids. The germline V gene has CDR1 MGHDK and CDR2 SYGVNS. In nucleotides, the CDR3 is TGTGCCAGCTCCTCAGGGGTTTACGAGCAGTACTTC. Translation gives CASSSGVYEQYF.

This chain uses TRBV4-1 with TRBJ2-5, with 16 bases aligning to TRBD2. Looked up from germline, CDR1 is MGHRA and CDR2 is YSYEKL. The trim removed 4 bases at V and 5 bases at J, leaving 10 bases unmatched. CDR3 length: 18 residues. This CDR3 is CASSRGLAGGPAYETQYF. The CDR3 coding sequence is TGCGCCAGCAGCCGGGGACTAGCGGGGGGGCCGGCTTATGAGACCCAGTACTTC.